The 30 T cell receptor beta chains given below trace back to one sample, sequenced in a study of cytomegalovirus exposure and HLA in healthy donors. In the PCR, 60 Vbeta and 13 Jbeta primers were used. The table came from immunoSEQ multiplex PCR; TCRdb's copy has only in-frame clones and leaves some out. This listing includes about 140,000 clones. Sequenced sample: PBMCs. Receptors originate from a woman between 18 and 29 years old in good health and CMV-seronegative.

The chain carries TRBV7-8 and TRBJ2-5; possibly TRBD1 for D (6 bases). This CDR3 comprises 15 residues. Germline assignment: CDR1 SGHVS and CDR2 FQNEAQ. The V gene lost 5 bases and the J gene lost 2 bases, with 15 bases spanning the gap. The CDR3 loop reads CASSDTGTLQETQYF. CDR3 bases: TGTGCCAGCAGCGATACAGGGACACTACAAGAGACCCAGTACTTC.

J is TRBJ1-6 and V is TRBV11-2; D is possibly TRBD1 (5 bases). V was pared by 3 bases and J by 9 bases, with 12 bases between. Per the germline V gene, CDR1 is SGHAT and CDR2 is FQNNGV. The CDR3 extends over 14 amino acids. The DNA for the CDR3 is TGTGCCAGCAGCTTCCCGGCGGGGGGTTCACCCCTCCACTTT. This translates into CASSFPAGGSPLHF.

The V call is TRBV19, the J call TRBJ2-5, with a possible D match to TRBD1 (5 bases). The germline gives CDR1 LNHDA, CDR2 SQIVND (reference sequence). The CDR3 has 13 residues. V lost 5 bases and J 5 bases, leaving 12 bases between the germline ends. The CDR3 DNA follows: TGTGCCAGTAGTTCCCAGGGTACGGAGACCCAGTACTTC. Its translation: CASSSQGTETQYF.

V and J are TRBV28 and TRBJ1-2, with 7 bases aligning to TRBD1. The CDR3 length is 13 residues. The trim removed 5 bases at V and 3 bases at J, leaving 3 bases unmatched. CDR1 and CDR2 from the germline V gene are MDHEN and SYDVKM. The CDR3 sequence is CASSITGDYGYTF. The CDR3, as DNA: TGTGCCAGCAGTATTACAGGGGACTATGGCTACACCTTC.

The genes are TRBV29-1 and TRBJ1-2, with D uncertain. Germline-derived CDR1 and CDR2 are SQVTM and ANQGSEA. This CDR3 is built from 12 residues. The V end lost 2 bases, the J end lost 8 bases, and 12 bases lay between the germline ends. The CDR3 loop reads CSVERGFEGYTF. CDR3 coding DNA: TGCAGCGTTGAACGAGGGTTCGAGGGCTACACCTTC.

The V and J genes are TRBV30 and TRBJ2-7; possibly TRBD1 for D (5 bases). Germline V lookup: CDR1 GTSNPN, CDR2 SVGIG (reference sequence). Trimming pared 3 bases from V and 3 bases from J, leaving 12 bases between. CDR3 length equals 13 residues. CDR3 amino acids: CAWSKGLSYEQYF. As DNA, the CDR3 is TGTGCCTGGAGCAAGGGGTTGAGCTACGAGCAGTACTTC.

The chain combines TRBV28 with TRBJ2-5; TRBD2 matches 9 bases. Per the germline V gene, CDR1 is MDHEN and CDR2 is SYDVKM. The J segment lost 4 bases and the V segment lost 6 bases, leaving 3 bases of the junction unmatched. The CDR3 covers 13 residues. The CDR3, as DNA: TGTGCCAGCAGCCCTAGCGGGGCAGAGACCCAGTACTTC. Translated: CASSPSGAETQYF.

The CDR3: CASSATGNSPLHF. The CDR3 nucleotides read TGTGCCAGTAGTGCCACAGGGAATTCACCCCTCCACTTT. The chain links TRBV19 to TRBJ1-6; a weak D match, TRBD1 (6 bases). The CDR3 runs to 13 residues. Looked up from germline, CDR1 is LNHDA and CDR2 is SQIVND (reference sequence). The V gene lost 5 bases and the J gene lost 7 bases, with 9 bases spanning the gap.

This sequence joins TRBV10-3 and TRBJ2-1, with TRBD1 matching over 10 bases. The germline V gene has CDR1 ENHRY and CDR2 SYGVKD. Trimming cost V 0 bases and J 7 bases; bases outside gene matches: 6. There are 16 residues in the CDR3. The CDR3 loop reads CAISESDGTGANEQFF. The CDR3 DNA sequence: TGTGCCATCAGTGAGTCGGACGGGACAGGGGCTAATGAGCAGTTCTTC.

CDR3 residues: CASRPNRSGANVLTF. The CDR3, as DNA: TGCGCCAGCAGACCTAACAGGTCTGGGGCCAACGTCCTGACTTTC. The chain couples TRBV23-1 to TRBJ2-6, with a weak D call TRBD1 (5 bases). TRBV23-1 is given ORF status, its function remaining uncertain. The ends were cut back, 6 bases at V and 1 base at J, with 10 bases in the middle. CDR3 size: 15 residues.

The chain employs TRBV27 and TRBJ1-1; no reliable D call. The CDR3 length is 11 residues. CDR1 and CDR2 from the germline V gene are MNHEY and SMNVEV (reference sequence). V lost 7 bases, J lost 11 bases, and 14 bases lay in between. CDR3 coding DNA: TGTGCCAGCAAGTCCGGCGGTGATGCTTTCTTT. Its translation: CASKSGGDAFF.

The chain combines TRBV7-2 with TRBJ2-5; TRBD1 matches at 10 bases. CDR3 length: 17 amino acids. The germline CDR1 and CDR2 sequences are SGHTA and FQGNSA. V shed 2 bases, J shed 4 bases, and the junction held 10 bases outside the gene matches. CDR3 in DNA: TGTGCCAGCAGCTTAATTCCCGGGACAGGGGCAACAGAGACCCAGTACTTC. It encodes CASSLIPGTGATETQYF.

The chain recombines TRBV6-5 with TRBJ1-1; perhaps TRBD1 as D (6 bases). Trimming removed 0 bases from V and 2 bases from J, with 7 bases in between. Germline assignment: CDR1 MNHEY and CDR2 SVGAGI. This CDR3 is built from 14 residues. The CDR3 DNA reads as TGTGCCAGCAGTTACTCCAGGGGAAACACTGAAGCTTTCTTT. Protein sequence: CASSYSRGNTEAFF.

The genes are TRBV5-1 and TRBJ1-3; TRBD1 agrees at 7 bases. This CDR3 is built from 16 residues. Germline CDR1 SGHRS, CDR2 YFSETQ. With 3 bases clipped from V and 0 bases from J, the junction kept 6 bases outside the gene matches. CDR3 coding DNA: TGCGCCAGCAGCTCTGGACAGGCCTTCTCTGGAAACACCATATATTTT. Its protein is CASSSGQAFSGNTIYF.

Comments on this clone: The DNA is left out, because the CDR3 cannot be placed on it with certainty; the CDR3 is given as TCRdb lists it. V usage is TRBV21-1 and J usage is TRBJ2-7; the D call TRBD2 from the table was never checked on the DNA. TRBV21-1 is described as a pseudogene. The CDR3 is 16 amino acids long, termini counted. The CDR3: CASSKEVAGGTYEQYF.

Points on this clone: Other nucleotide sequences in the sample specify the same CDR3. The V and J genes are TRBV28 and TRBJ2-5, with D possibly matching TRBD1 (5 bases). Trimming pared 2 bases from V and 3 bases from J, leaving 7 bases between. CDR3 length: 13 amino acids. Germline V gene sequence: CDR1 MDHEN, CDR2 SYDVKM. The DNA of the CDR3 is TGTGCCAGCAGTTTAGGCAGGGAAGAGACCCAGTACTTC. This encodes CASSLGREETQYF.

The CDR3 is CASSPRGSGIYNEQFF. CDR3 nucleotide sequence: TGTGCCAGCAGCCCCCGGGGTAGCGGCATCTACAATGAGCAGTTCTTC. The chain combines TRBV11-3 with TRBJ2-1; D may be TRBD2 (6 bases). Germline CDR1 and CDR2: SGHNT and YENEEA. Trimming shortened V by 5 bases and J by 3 bases, and 17 bases separated the two germline ends. This CDR3 spans 16 amino acids. The full variable domain, rest sourced from reference TRBV11-3 and TRBJ2-1, is EAGVVQSPRYKIIEKKQPVAFWCNPISGHNTLYWYLQNLGQGPELLIRYENEEAVDDSQLPKDRFSAERLKGVDSTLKIQPAELGDSAVYLCASSPRGSGIYNEQFFGPGTRLTVL.

The CDR3 coding sequence is TGCGCCAGCAGTGAGTCCATAGCGGGAGGGCAAGAGACCCAGTACTTC. Translating it yields CASSESIAGGQETQYF. V is TRBV10-2 and J is TRBJ2-5; 11 bases line up with TRBD2. This CDR3 is 16 amino acids long. V trimming: 0 bases; J trimming: 2 bases; junction bases outside the gene matches: 2. Germline V lookup: CDR1 WSHSY, CDR2 SAAADI.

This chain joins TRBV2 and TRBJ2-1; the D gene is possibly TRBD2 (6 bases). Germline CDR1 is SNHLY and CDR2 is FYNNEI. This CDR3 comprises 14 residues. V was shortened by 8 bases and J by 6 bases, with 17 bases between the two germline ends. In DNA form, the CDR3 reads TGTGCCAGCGGGAAGCGGGCGGACCCCAATGAGCAGTTCTTC. Translating gives CASGKRADPNEQFF.

The genes are TRBV30 and TRBJ2-1; 10 nucleotides agree with TRBD2. The CDR3 is 15 amino acids. Germline V gene data show CDR1 as GTSNPN and CDR2 as SVGIG (reference sequence). V dropped 0 bases and J dropped 4; count of bases not matched to a gene: 3. CDR3 in DNA: TGTGCCTGGAGTGTAGAAGCGGGAGGGTACAATGAGCAGTTCTTC. This encodes CAWSVEAGGYNEQFF.

J is TRBJ2-1 and V is TRBV12-5, with TRBD2 identical over 8 bases. The CDR3 loop spans 16 amino acids. From germline, CDR1 is LGHNT and CDR2 FRNRAP. V was clipped by 1 base and J by 1 base; unmatched bases: 3. The CDR3 reads CASGLAPGGSYNEQFF. In DNA, the CDR3 is TGTGCTAGTGGTTTGGCCCCGGGGGGGTCCTACAATGAGCAGTTCTTC.

The chain recombines TRBV6-4 with TRBJ1-2; D uncertain. Between the trimmed V and J ends, which lost 8 bases and 7 bases, there was a span of 11 bases. Per germline, CDR1 MRHNA and CDR2 SNTAGT. The length of the CDR3 is 11 residues. The CDR3 nucleotides read TGTGCCAGCTTCAGGAAAGCTGGCTACACCTTC. Protein product: CASFRKAGYTF.

The chain combines TRBV4-1 with TRBJ2-5; no firm D call. V lost 2 bases, J lost 3 bases, and 4 bases lay in between. The CDR3 has 12 residues. Germline V gives CDR1 MGHRA, CDR2 YSYEKL. This CDR3 reads CASSQPKETQYF. CDR3 DNA sequence: TGCGCCAGCAGCCAACCCAAAGAGACCCAGTACTTC.

This rearrangement joins TRBV7-3 to TRBJ2-5; 13 bases are a match to TRBD2. V dropped 5 bases and J dropped 1; count of bases not matched to a gene: 4. CDR3 length equals 16 residues. The germline V gene has CDR1 SGHTA and CDR2 FQGTGA. The CDR3 loop is CASSVGLAGAQETQYF. CDR3 in DNA: TGTGCCAGCAGCGTTGGACTAGCGGGAGCCCAAGAGACCCAGTACTTC.

V usage is TRBV2 and J usage is TRBJ1-2, with 9 positions matching TRBD1. The length of the CDR3 is 15 residues. CDR1 and CDR2 from the germline V gene are SNHLY and FYNNEI. The V and J ends lost 4 bases and 7 bases, in that order; junction bases with no gene match: 10. CDR3: CASSVTTQGASGYTF. The DNA for the CDR3 is TGTGCCAGCAGTGTTACGACACAGGGGGCAAGTGGCTACACCTTC. The whole variable domain, filled in from reference TRBV2 and TRBJ1-2, reads EPEVTQTPSHQVTQMGQEVILRCVPISNHLYFYWYRQILGQKVEFLVSFYNNEISEKSEIFDDQFSVERPDGSNFTLKIRSTKLEDSAMYFCASSVTTQGASGYTFGSGTRLTVV.

The chain recombines TRBV10-3 with TRBJ1-1; D gene unclear. Germline assignment: CDR1 ENHRY and CDR2 SYGVKD. The CDR3 contains 14 residues. Trimming removed 4 bases from V and 3 bases from J, with 12 bases in between. CDR3 nucleotide sequence: TGTGCCATCAGTGTCGGAGGACTTCACACTGAAGCTTTCTTT. It is translated as CAISVGGLHTEAFF.

V gene TRBV4-1 combines with J gene TRBJ2-3, with 10 bases that match TRBD2. The CDR3 contains 18 residues. V lost 1 base and J lost 4; bases outside the gene matches: 11. Germline loops: CDR1 MGHRA, CDR2 YSYEKL. The DNA of the CDR3 is TGCGCCAGCAGCCAAGCGGTTTGGGCTAGCGGGGGCCCAGATACGCAGTATTTT. This translates into CASSQAVWASGGPDTQYF.

The rearrangement uses TRBV30 and TRBJ1-2; D remains ambiguous. Germline-derived CDR1 and CDR2 are GTSNPN and SVGIG (reference sequence). Trimming took off 5 bases at V and 7 bases at J, with 14 bases between the two ends. This CDR3 comprises 12 residues. The DNA for the CDR3 is TGTGCCTGGGCGTTCTTTAGCTCTGGCTACACCTTC. It encodes CAWAFFSSGYTF.

The rearrangement joins TRBV12-5 to TRBJ2-1; 9 bases are a match to TRBD1. The germline gives CDR1 LGHNT, CDR2 FRNRAP. J was trimmed by 9 bases and V by 6 bases; bases with no gene match: 9. The CDR3 is 14 amino acids. This chain's CDR3 is CASGIGTGIAEQFF. CDR3 nucleotide sequence: TGTGCTAGTGGGATAGGGACAGGGATCGCTGAGCAGTTCTTC.

The chain employs TRBV11-2 and TRBJ1-2, with 9 positions matching TRBD1. CDR3 size: 13 residues. Trimming took 5 bases from V and 8 from J; bases not matched to a gene: 6. In germline, CDR1 is SGHAT, CDR2 FQNNGV. The CDR3 loop reads CASSPGQGHGYTF. The CDR3 coding sequence is TGTGCCAGCAGCCCGGGACAGGGTCACGGCTACACCTTC. The full variable domain, rest sourced from reference TRBV11-2 and TRBJ1-2, is EAGVAQSPRYKIIEKRQSVAFWCNPISGHATLYWYQQILGQGPKLLIQFQNNGVVDDSQLPKDRFSAERLKGVDSTLKIQPAKLEDSAVYLCASSPGQGHGYTFGSGTRLTVV.